The clone carrying this T cell receptor (beta chain) was observed a few times. The data stem from a study of regulatory T cells in long-lasting Graves disease. Sample time point: newly diagnosed GD, antithyroid drugs for less than 3 months. Extracted RNA from PBMCs served as the source of the TCR library. The length of the CDR3 is 16 residues. V was cut by 3 bases and J by 4 bases, with 15 bases left in between. The TCR beta library used iRepertoire HTBI primers with Arm-PCR amplification of CDR3. One entry per CDR3 protein, called by TCRdb with MiXCR from the multiplex PCR reads. The data show 400,000 to 450,000 distinct CDR3 sequences, 15% to 20% seen once. These sequences were also reported in another study, on T cells in Graves' hyperthyroidism and ophthalmopathy. That work contributes: The HTBI primer set served for first-round RT-PCR of the TCR CDR3.

Sequencing used peripheral blood mononuclear cells (PBMCs), obtained at new diagnosis, from a patient treated with antithyroid drugs. The TCR was taken from a woman aged 25 to 39 with Graves disease. The chain carries TRBV12-3 or TRBV12-4 and TRBJ2-2, with D unresolved. CDR3 loop: CASSFPGRSSTGELFF. In nucleotides, the CDR3 is TGTGCCAGCAGTTTCCCGGGCAGGTCAAGCACCGGGGAGCTGTTTTTT.